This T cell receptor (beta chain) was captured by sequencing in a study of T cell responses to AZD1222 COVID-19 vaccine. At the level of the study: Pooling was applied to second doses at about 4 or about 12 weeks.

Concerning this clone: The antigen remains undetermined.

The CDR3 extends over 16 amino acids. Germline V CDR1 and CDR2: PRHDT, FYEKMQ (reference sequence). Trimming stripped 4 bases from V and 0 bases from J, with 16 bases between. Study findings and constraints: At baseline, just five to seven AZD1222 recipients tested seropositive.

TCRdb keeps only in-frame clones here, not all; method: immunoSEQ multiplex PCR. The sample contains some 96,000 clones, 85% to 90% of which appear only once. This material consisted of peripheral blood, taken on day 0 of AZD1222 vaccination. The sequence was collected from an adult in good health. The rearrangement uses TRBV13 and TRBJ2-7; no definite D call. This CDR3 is CASSSSGGDSSYEQYF. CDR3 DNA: TGTGCCAGCAGCTCCTCCGGCGGCGATAGCTCCTACGAGCAGTACTTC. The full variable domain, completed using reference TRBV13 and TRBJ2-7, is AAGVIQSPRHLIKEKRETATLKCYPIPRHDTVYWYQQGPGQDPQFLISFYEKMQSDKGSIPDRFSAQQFSDYHSELNMSSLELGDSALYFCASSSSGGDSSYEQYFGPGTRLTVT.